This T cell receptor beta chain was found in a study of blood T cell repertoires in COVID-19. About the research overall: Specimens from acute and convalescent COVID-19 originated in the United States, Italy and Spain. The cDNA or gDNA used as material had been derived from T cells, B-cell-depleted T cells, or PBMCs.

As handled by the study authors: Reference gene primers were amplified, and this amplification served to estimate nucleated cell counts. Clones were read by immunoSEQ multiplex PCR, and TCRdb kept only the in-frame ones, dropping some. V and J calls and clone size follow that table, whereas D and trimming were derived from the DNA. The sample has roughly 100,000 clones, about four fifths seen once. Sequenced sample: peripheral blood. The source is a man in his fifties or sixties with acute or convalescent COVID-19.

This CDR3 reads CASSLGSGRANNEQFF. CDR3 nucleotide sequence: TGCGCCAGCAGCTTGGGGAGCGGGAGGGCCAACAATGAGCAGTTCTTC. The rearrangement uses TRBV5-1 and TRBJ2-1, with TRBD2 matching over 10 bases. This CDR3 region has 16 residues. J gave up 5 bases and V 0 bases, and 5 bases lay outside the gene matches. CDR1 SGHRS and CDR2 YFSETQ come from the germline V gene.